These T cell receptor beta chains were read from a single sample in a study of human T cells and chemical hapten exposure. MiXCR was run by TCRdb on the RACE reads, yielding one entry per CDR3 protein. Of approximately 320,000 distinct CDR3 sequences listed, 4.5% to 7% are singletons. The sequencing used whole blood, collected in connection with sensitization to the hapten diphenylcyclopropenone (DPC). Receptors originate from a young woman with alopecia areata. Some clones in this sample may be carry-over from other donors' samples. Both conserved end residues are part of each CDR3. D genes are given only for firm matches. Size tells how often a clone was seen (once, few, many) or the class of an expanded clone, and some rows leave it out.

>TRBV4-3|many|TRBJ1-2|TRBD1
TGCGCCAGCAGCCAAGATCTGACAGGGGTTAGCTATGGCTACACCTTC
CASSQDLTGVSYGYTF
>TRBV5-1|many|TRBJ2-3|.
TGCGCCAGCAGCCCGGGCGCTGTCCCAGATACGCAGTATTTT
CASSPGAVPDTQYF
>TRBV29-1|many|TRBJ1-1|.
TGCAGCGTTTTCTCAGGGGCCGCTGAAGCTTTCTTT
CSVFSGAAEAFF
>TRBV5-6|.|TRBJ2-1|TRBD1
TGTGCCAGCAGCTTGGAGGGACAGGGGGCTCGGAATGAGCAGTTCTTC
CASSLEGQGARNEQFF
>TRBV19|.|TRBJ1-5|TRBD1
TGTGCCAGTAGTACCCACAGGGGAAGTCAGCCCCAGCATTTT
CASSTHRGSQPQHF
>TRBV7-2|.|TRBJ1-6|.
TGTGCCAGCAGCTTGAAAGGCCCCTATAATTCACCCCTCCACTTT
CASSLKGPYNSPLHF
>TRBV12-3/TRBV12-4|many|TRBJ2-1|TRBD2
TGTGCCAGCAGTCCTAGCGGGGGGCTTACCTACAATGAGCAGTTCTTC
CASSPSGGLTYNEQFF
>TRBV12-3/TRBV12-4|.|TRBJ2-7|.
TGTGCCAGCAGTTTACTATCCGATGCCTACGAGCAGTACTTC
CASSLLSDAYEQYF
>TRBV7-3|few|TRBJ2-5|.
TGTGCCAGCAGCTTACGGTCGGGGGGCGAGACCCAGTACTTC
CASSLRSGGETQYF
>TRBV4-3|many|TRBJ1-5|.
TGCGCCAGCAGCGAGGGGGGGAGATCTCAGCCCCAGCATTTT
CASSEGGRSQPQHF
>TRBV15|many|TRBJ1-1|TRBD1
TGTGCCACCAGCAGAGATCTTATTAGGGGGCGCGTGGCTTTCTTT
CATSRDLIRGRVAFF
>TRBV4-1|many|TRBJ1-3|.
TGCGCCAGCAGCCTGGGCTGGGGCTCTGGAAACACCATATATTTT
CASSLGWGSGNTIYF
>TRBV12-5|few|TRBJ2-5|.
TGTGCTAGTGGTCCGGGAAACTCGTACCAAGAGACCCAGTACTTC
CASGPGNSYQETQYF
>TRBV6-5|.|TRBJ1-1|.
TGTGCCAGCAGTTTATTGCGGGACGGAAGGACTGAAGCTTTCTTT
CASSLLRDGRTEAFF
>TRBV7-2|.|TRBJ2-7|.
TGTGCCAGCAGCTTGAGCCGGGGTCCCTACGAGCAGTACTTC
CASSLSRGPYEQYF
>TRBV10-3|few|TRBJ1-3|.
TGTGCCATCAGTGAGACCTCCGGGGGCTCTGGAAACACCATATATTTT
CAISETSGGSGNTIYF
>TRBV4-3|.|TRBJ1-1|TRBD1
TGCGCCAGCAGCCAAGATTCGGAACAGGGGGTCACTGAAGCTTTCTTT
CASSQDSEQGVTEAFF
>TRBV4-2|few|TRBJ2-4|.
TGTGCCAGCAGCCAAGACCGGGACATAGGGGCCAAAAACATTCAGTACTTC
CASSQDRDIGAKNIQYF
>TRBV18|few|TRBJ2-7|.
TGTGCCAGCTCACCCCTCTCCTCGAGAGGGAACTTGAGGGAGCAGTACTTC
CASSPLSSRGNLREQYF
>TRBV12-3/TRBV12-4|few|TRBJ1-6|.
TGTGCCAGCAGGGGACCCGATAATTCACCCCTCCACTTT
CASRGPDNSPLHF